Below, 32 T cell receptor beta chains from the same sample are listed, as sequenced in a study of Graves' ophthalmopathy and Graves' hyperthyroidism. RNA transcripts were the source from which TCR beta CDR3 regions were amplified. First-round RT-PCR employed HTBI primers, with a second-round multiplex PCR after it. TCRdb reprocessed the multiplex PCR reads via MiXCR and lists one record per CDR3 protein. The top ten clones hold approximately 3% of a sample with 400,000 to 450,000 distinct CDR3 sequences, around a fifth of them seen once. The sequenced material came from peripheral blood. These receptor sequences come from a woman aged 18 to 35 with stable Graves' hyperthyroidism.

This clonotype was counted many times. V usage is TRBV20-1 and J usage is TRBJ2-7; 9 positions agree with TRBD1. V lost 0 bases to trimming and J lost 5 bases; unmatched junction nucleotides: 5. This CDR3 region has 14 residues. In germline, CDR1 is DFQATT, CDR2 SNEGSKA (reference sequence). CDR3 sequence: CSARDSTGGHEQYF. The CDR3 region has the DNA TGCAGTGCTAGAGATAGCACAGGGGGCCACGAGCAGTACTTC.

This clonotype was recorded at least ten times. This chain joins TRBV28 and TRBJ2-5, with a weak D call TRBD1 (6 bases). The V end lost 4 bases, the J end lost 6 bases, and 21 bases lay between the germline ends. This CDR3 is built from 16 residues. The germline CDR1 and CDR2 sequences are MDHEN and SYDVKM. DNA for the CDR3: TGTGCCAGCAGTTACCCTCACTACAGGGCTGTAAAGACCCAGTACTTC. Residues: CASSYPHYRAVKTQYF.

This clonotype was counted ten times or more. The V gene is TRBV6-2 or TRBV6-3, the J gene TRBJ2-7; 7 nucleotides align to TRBD2. The CDR3 has 16 amino acids. With 0 bases clipped from V and 4 bases from J, the junction kept 9 bases outside the gene matches. Germline CDR1 and CDR2: MNHEY and SVGEGT. This CDR3 reads CASSYSKVAGQYEQYF. CDR3 sequence (DNA): TGTGCCAGCAGTTACTCGAAGGTAGCGGGCCAATACGAGCAGTACTTC.

This clonotype was detected ten times or more. The CDR3 loop is CAWSVLAGGETQYF. The CDR3 DNA follows: TGTGCCTGGAGTGTACTAGCGGGCGGGGAGACCCAGTACTTC. This rearrangement joins TRBV30 to TRBJ2-5; TRBD2 agrees at 9 bases. Germline-derived CDR1 and CDR2 are GTSNPN and SVGIG (reference sequence). V gave up 0 bases and J gave up 5 bases; unmatched junction bases: 4. The CDR3 contains 14 residues.

This clonotype was picked up many times. The V call is TRBV12-3 or TRBV12-4, the J call TRBJ2-5, with 11 bases that match TRBD2. V gave up 5 bases and J gave up 8 bases; unmatched junction bases: 16. This CDR3 is built from 17 residues. The CDR3 DNA is TGTGCCAGCAGTGACCCACTAGCGGGAGCCCCCCGGGTAACCCAGTACTTC. This encodes CASSDPLAGAPRVTQYF.

The chain uses TRBV9 and TRBJ1-2; 11 bases agree with TRBD1. Trimming at V came to 0 bases and at J to 8 bases, leaving 3 bases not matched to a gene. CDR1 is SGDLS, CDR2 YYNGEE, per germline. The CDR3 spans 14 residues. In nucleotides, the CDR3 is TGTGCCAGCAGCGTAGAGGACAGGGGGCGAGGCTACACCTTC. This sequence encodes CASSVEDRGRGYTF.

This clonotype was counted many times. The chain recombines TRBV6-1 with TRBJ2-2; either TRBD1 or TRBD2 may supply D (6 bases each). The CDR3 has 15 amino acids. Deletions cut 4 bases from V and 5 bases from J, with 14 bases between. Germline CDR1 MNHNS, CDR2 SASEGT. CDR3 DNA sequence: TGTGCCAGCAGTGGGGCGGGACATTGGACCGGGGAGCTGTTTTTT. Translated: CASSGAGHWTGELFF.

At least ten counts were recorded for this clonotype. This chain links TRBV12-3 or TRBV12-4 with TRBJ2-4; the match to TRBD1 covers 9 bases. The CDR3 contains 15 residues. J gave up 6 bases and V 6 bases, and 9 bases lay outside the gene matches. CDR3 protein: CASSPTGTGLNIQYF. CDR3 coding DNA: TGTGCCAGCAGCCCGACCGGGACAGGGCTAAACATTCAGTACTTC.

V and J are TRBV4-1 and TRBJ1-6; the D is unclear. Trimming stripped 0 bases from V and 13 bases from J, with 7 bases between. Per the germline V gene, CDR1 is MGHRA and CDR2 is YSYEKL. The CDR3 covers 12 residues. The CDR3 sequence: CASSQEGFPLHF. The CDR3, as DNA: TGCGCCAGCAGCCAAGAGGGGTTCCCCCTCCACTTT.

There are many counts of this clonotype. The gene calls are TRBV28 and TRBJ2-7; possible D gene TRBD1, 5 bases. V dropped 2 bases and J dropped 2 bases, with 13 bases sitting between them. Germline lookup yields CDR1 MDHEN and CDR2 SYDVKM. CDR3 size: 15 residues. The CDR3 nucleotides are TGTGCCAGCAGTTTAGGTGGGGCATATCCCTACGAGCAGTACTTC. The encoded protein is CASSLGGAYPYEQYF.

The CDR3 here is CAISEGSKRTDSYEQYF. CDR3 nucleotides: TGTGCCATCAGTGAGGGATCCAAGAGGACAGACTCCTACGAGCAGTACTTC. V usage is TRBV10-3 and J usage is TRBJ2-7; TRBD1 might be the D (6 bases). From germline, CDR1 is ENHRY and CDR2 SYGVKD. This CDR3 has 17 amino acids. V lost 2 bases and J lost 0, with 17 bases in between.

This clonotype was recorded at least ten times. J is TRBJ1-1 and V is TRBV6-1; D ambiguous. The CDR3 covers 14 residues. V dropped 3 bases and J dropped 1 base, with 9 bases sitting between them. The germline gives CDR1 MNHNS, CDR2 SASEGT. The CDR3 bases are TGTGCCAGCAGTGAGTGGGAGGGGAACACTGAAGCTTTCTTT. As protein: CASSEWEGNTEAFF.

The J gene is TRBJ1-1, the V gene TRBV30; D may be TRBD1 (6 bases). CDR1 is GTSNPN and CDR2 is SVGIG in the germline V gene (reference sequence). This CDR3 comprises 13 residues. The V and J ends lost 3 bases and 11 bases respectively, with 19 bases between them. CDR3 coding DNA: TGTGCCTGGAGCGGGACATCGGACGTGGGGGCTTTCTTT. Translating it yields CAWSGTSDVGAFF. Combining the CDR3 with reference TRBV30 and TRBJ1-1 gives the whole variable domain SQTIHQWPATLVQPVGSPLSLECTVEGTSNPNLYWYRQAAGRGLQLLFYSVGIGQISSEVPQNLSASRPQDRQFILSSKKLLLSDSGFYLCAWSGTSDVGAFFGQGTRLTVV.

This clonotype was detected ten times or more. CDR3 residues: CASSHGAGRRYTF. The DNA for the CDR3 is TGTGCCAGCAGCCACGGGGCAGGGAGACGCTACACCTTC. The chain recombines TRBV11-1 with TRBJ1-2; weak D call: TRBD1 (5 bases). Germline assignment: CDR1 SGHAT and CDR2 FQDESV (reference sequence). The V and J ends lost 5 bases and 9 bases respectively, with 16 bases between them. This CDR3 is 13 amino acids long.

Ten or more counts support this clonotype. The V gene is TRBV12-5, the J gene TRBJ2-7, with no clear D. Trimming took 1 base from V and 6 from J, leaving 4 bases between them. Per germline, CDR1 LGHNT and CDR2 FRNRAP. This CDR3 is 11 amino acids long. In nucleotides, the CDR3 is TGTGCTAGTGGTTTGGCCTTCGAGCAGTACTTC. Translated: CASGLAFEQYF.

This clonotype was seen ten or more times. The missing conserved phenylalanine or tryptophan at the end of this CDR3 makes a read error likely. The rearrangement joins TRBV10-3 to TRBJ1-1; tentative D call: TRBD1 (5 bases). V was shortened by 7 bases and J by 3 bases, with 12 bases between the two germline ends. The CDR3 runs 13 residues. In germline, CDR1 is ENHRY, CDR2 SYGVKD. The CDR3 DNA is TGTGCCATCACAGGGCACCAGGACACTGAAGCTTTCCTT. Protein: CAITGHQDTEAFL.

The V and J genes are TRBV28 and TRBJ1-5; D remains unclear. The germline CDR1 and CDR2 sequences are MDHEN and SYDVKM. The germline V and J ends were trimmed by 6 bases and 6 bases, with 21 bases remaining between them. This CDR3 comprises 16 residues. CDR3 amino acids: CASSSTGNLVSQPQHF. The CDR3, as DNA: TGTGCCAGCAGCTCCACCGGGAATCTTGTTAGTCAGCCCCAGCATTTT.

CDR3 nucleotides: TGTGCCAGCAGCTTAGAATGGACAGGGGCGGTCGAGACCCAGTACTTC. It encodes CASSLEWTGAVETQYF. This chain links TRBV7-8 with TRBJ2-5, with 9 positions matching TRBD1. The CDR3 is 16 amino acids. The junction had 8 bases not matched to a gene; V was cut back by 1 base and J by 5 bases. Germline V CDR1 and CDR2: SGHVS, FQNEAQ.

This clonotype showed up many times. This chain connects TRBV27 to TRBJ1-2, with D tentatively TRBD1 (6 bases). Germline assignment: CDR1 MNHEY and CDR2 SMNVEV (reference sequence). Trimming shortened V by 4 bases and J by 0 bases, and 12 bases separated the two germline ends. The length of the CDR3 is 15 residues. The DNA of the CDR3 is TGTGCCAGCAGTTCGCTCCAGGGGTCTAACTATGGCTACACCTTC. Translation gives CASSSLQGSNYGYTF.

This clonotype was seen many times. The chain couples TRBV20-1 to TRBJ1-1, with D maybe TRBD1 (5 bases). Per the germline V gene, CDR1 is DFQATT and CDR2 is SNEGSKA (reference sequence). The CDR3 sequence is 13 residues long. In DNA form, the CDR3 reads TGCAACCTCCCGGGGCAGCTGAACACTGAAGCTTTCTTT. This gives the protein CNLPGQLNTEAFF.

This clonotype was seen at least ten times. As DNA, the CDR3 is TGTGCCAGCAGTTCTCGGGAGTCATTCGAGCAGTACTTC. Translated, it gives CASSSRESFEQYF. The V call is TRBV6-5, the J call TRBJ2-7; possibly TRBD2 for D (6 bases). Per the germline V gene, CDR1 is MNHEY and CDR2 is SVGAGI. The CDR3 runs 13 residues. The V gene lost 4 bases and the J gene lost 6 bases, with 13 bases spanning the gap.

The sample holds many counts of this clonotype. V gene TRBV30 combines with J gene TRBJ1-2; 7 bases are a match to TRBD1. After removal of 3 bases from V and 6 bases from J, the junction contained 4 bases not matched to a gene. This CDR3 is 12 amino acids long. Germline CDR1 GTSNPN, CDR2 SVGIG (reference sequence). The CDR3 reads CAWSHGTDGYTF. CDR3 nucleotide sequence: TGTGCCTGGAGCCACGGGACAGATGGCTACACCTTC.

J is TRBJ2-6 and V is TRBV5-1; a possible D gene is TRBD2 (6 bases). CDR1 SGHRS and CDR2 YFSETQ come from the germline V gene. The CDR3 has 15 residues. The V end lost 5 bases, the J end lost 4 bases, and 13 bases lay between the germline ends. The CDR3 sequence is CASRESGEGANVLTF. The CDR3 nucleotides read TGCGCCAGCAGGGAATCGGGGGAAGGGGCCAACGTCCTGACTTTC.

This clonotype was recorded at least ten times. The chain has TRBV20-1 and TRBJ2-5, with 11 bases matching TRBD2. CDR3 length: 14 amino acids. V was pared by 1 base and J by 5 bases, with 3 bases of the junction left unmatched. Germline CDR1 is DFQATT and CDR2 is SNEGSKA (reference sequence). This chain's CDR3 is CSARASGRRETQYF. As DNA, the CDR3 is TGCAGTGCTAGAGCTAGCGGGAGGCGGGAGACCCAGTACTTC.

This clonotype was picked up many times. The rearrangement uses TRBV15 and TRBJ1-2; D might be TRBD1 (6 bases). This CDR3 region has 13 residues. Looked up from germline, CDR1 is LNHNV and CDR2 is YYDKDF (reference sequence). V was pared by 3 bases and J by 7 bases, with 12 bases between. The CDR3 protein is CATSSQGRIGYTF. DNA for the CDR3: TGTGCCACCAGCAGTCAGGGGAGAATTGGCTACACCTTC.

The sample holds many counts of this clonotype. V and J are TRBV6-5 and TRBJ1-2; D is undetermined. From germline, CDR1 is MNHEY and CDR2 SVGAGI. The CDR3 length is 12 residues. Trimming cost V 2 bases and J 7 bases, with 8 bases left between them. In DNA, the CDR3 is TGTGCCAGCAGTTACCCCCAGCCTGGCTACACCTTC. Translated, it gives CASSYPQPGYTF.

This clonotype was picked up a small number of times. The chain links TRBV18 to TRBJ2-7, with D possibly being TRBD1 or TRBD2 (6 bases each). Germline V gene sequence: CDR1 KGHSH, CDR2 LQKENI. This CDR3 is built from 15 residues. V lost 2 bases and J 4 bases, leaving 15 bases between the germline ends. For the CDR3, the DNA is TGTGCCAGCTCACCAGAGGGGGGAGTGGGTTACGAGCAGTACTTC. Its translation is CASSPEGGVGYEQYF. Complete variable domain (other parts from reference TRBV18 and TRBJ2-7): NAGVMQNPRHLVRRRGQEARLRCSPMKGHSHVYWYRQLPEEGLKFMVYLQKENIIDESGMPKERFSAEFPKEGPSILRIQQVVRGDSAAYFCASSPEGGVGYEQYFGPGTRLTVT.

This clonotype was counted a few times. V and J are TRBV18 and TRBJ1-1; 7 nucleotides agree with TRBD1. The length of the CDR3 is 15 residues. J gave up 4 bases and V 4 bases, and 9 bases lay outside the gene matches. Germline V gene data show CDR1 as KGHSH and CDR2 as LQKENI. For the CDR3, the DNA is TGTGCCAGCTCACTTGACAGGGCCAAGGGCACTGAAGCTTTCTTT. It specifies CASSLDRAKGTEAFF.

Many counts were recorded for this clonotype. This sequence joins TRBV28 and TRBJ2-7; the match to TRBD2 covers 11 bases. J was trimmed by 7 bases and V by 5 bases; bases with no gene match: 7. The CDR3 has 14 residues. From germline, CDR1 is MDHEN and CDR2 SYDVKM. CDR3 in DNA: TGTGCCAGCAGTACTAGCGGGAGATTTAAGGAGCAGTACTTC. This translates into CASSTSGRFKEQYF.

Remarks on this clonotype: Being one base from a much bigger clone, this may be a read error. Here the CDR3 omits its conserved ending phenylalanine or tryptophan, so a read error is the likely source. The chain recombines TRBV9 with TRBJ2-2; TRBD2 agrees at 10 bases. Trimming cost V 0 bases and J 2 bases; bases outside gene matches: 7. Germline V lookup: CDR1 SGDLS, CDR2 YYNGEE. The CDR3 has 18 residues. The CDR3 DNA sequence: TGTGCCAGCAGCGTAGAGGAGGGACTAGCGAGTAACACCGGGGAGCTGTTTGTT. This codes for CASSVEEGLASNTGELFV.

The V and J genes are TRBV19 and TRBJ2-2; D is ambiguous. The CDR3 is 14 residues long. The germline gives CDR1 LNHDA, CDR2 SQIVND (reference sequence). V lost 6 bases to trimming and J lost 0 bases, with 8 bases between them. The CDR3 sequence is CASRGRTNTGELFF. Here the CDR3 DNA reads TGTGCCAGTAGAGGACGGACGAACACCGGGGAGCTGTTTTTT.

This clonotype was picked up many times. J is TRBJ1-2 and V is TRBV7-9, with 11 bases fitting TRBD1. Trimming removed 3 bases from V and 9 bases from J; junction bases left unmatched: 6. This CDR3 has 14 residues. The germline V gene encodes CDR1 SEHNR and CDR2 FQNEAQ (reference sequence). For the CDR3, the DNA is TGTGCCAGCAGCTTTGGACAGGGGGCAGTTCGCTACACCTTC. Its translation is CASSFGQGAVRYTF.